The source of this TCR beta chain is a study of cytomegalovirus exposure and HLA in healthy donors. Overall study findings and caveats: As was reported, the classifier diagnosed cytomegalovirus status with high specificity and sensitivity.

A word on this clone: Antigen unknown.

Nominal health characterized the donors when sampled, though unrecorded immune exposures were likely. The study ran its PCR with 60 Vbeta and 13 Jbeta primers. Profiling relied on immunoSEQ multiplex PCR, and the TCRdb table lists in-frame clones only, not all of them. The listing records tens of thousands of clones. Germline-derived CDR1 and CDR2 are LNHDA and SQIVND (reference sequence). Trimming left V 7 bases short and J 4 bases short, with 19 bases between. The CDR3 has 15 amino acids. The receptor's source is a man aged 45-60 years in good health and CMV-seropositive. This sequence joins TRBV19 and TRBJ1-2; D not certain. Sequencing was done on a sample of PBMCs. Here the CDR3 reads CASTARGELSYGYTF. Written as DNA, the CDR3 is TGTGCCAGTACCGCGAGAGGAGAATTATCCTATGGCTACACCTTC.